This entry lists 32 T cell receptor beta chains sequenced from one sample in a study of T cell responses to AZD1222 COVID-19 vaccine (dated by TCRdb to about 2021). The library was made by the immunoSEQ multiplex PCR assay. TCRdb stores this immuneACCESS table with in-frame sequences only. Part of the clones is absent; in the studies checked, under half of the shortfall reflects unresolved V genes, and no reason is known for the rest. This sample comprises under 95,000 clones, 80% to 90% of them detected only once. Around 8.2% of the sample goes to the ten largest clones. This specimen's time point label, interpreted: baseline before first vaccination. The specimen comprised peripheral blood, sampled on day 0 of AZD1222 vaccination. Receptor source: an adult in good health.

CDR3 region: CSAKVRGMSTDTQYF. The CDR3, as DNA: TGCAGCGCAAAGGTCCGGGGAATGAGCACAGATACGCAGTATTTT. This chain links TRBV29-1 with TRBJ2-3; the D gene is possibly TRBD2 (5 bases). The V gene lost 7 bases and the J gene lost 0 bases, with 17 bases spanning the gap. This CDR3 has 15 amino acids. CDR1 and CDR2 from the germline V gene are SQVTM and ANQGSEA.

This clone occurred a few times. J is TRBJ2-3 and V is TRBV7-9; D is unclear. The CDR3 is made up of 13 amino acids. CDR1 and CDR2 (germline): SEHNR, FQNEAQ (reference sequence). Trimming removed 6 bases at V and 5 bases at J, with 12 bases between. This CDR3 reads CASSSLVRDTQYF. The DNA for the CDR3 is TGTGCCAGCAGTTCCCTAGTACGAGATACGCAGTATTTT.

This clone was recorded a few times. The chain couples TRBV7-7 to TRBJ2-1, with 12 nucleotides matching TRBD2. CDR1 is SSHAT and CDR2 is FNYEAQ in the germline V gene (reference sequence). The trim removed 5 bases at V and 4 bases at J, leaving 9 bases unmatched. The CDR3 has 17 residues. In nucleotides, the CDR3 is TGTGCCAGCAGCCCCCTGACTAGCGGGAGAGGGTACAATGAGCAGTTCTTC. Translating gives CASSPLTSGRGYNEQFF.

This sequence joins TRBV5-1 and TRBJ2-1; D unclear. Germline V lookup: CDR1 SGHRS, CDR2 YFSETQ. CDR3 length: 15 amino acids. With 0 bases removed from V and 6 bases from J, the gap between germline ends came to 13 bases. The CDR3 is CASSLAPVISNEQFF. Here the CDR3 DNA reads TGCGCCAGCAGCTTGGCTCCAGTGATTTCCAATGAGCAGTTCTTC.

CDR3 coding DNA: TGTGCCAGCAGCTCAAAATGGGGGGGAAACACTGAAGCTTTCTTT. Encoded protein: CASSSKWGGNTEAFF. V and J are TRBV5-5 and TRBJ1-1, with D possibly being TRBD1 (5 bases). V lost 3 bases, J lost 2 bases, and 14 bases lay in between. Germline CDR1 and CDR2: SGHKS and YYEKEE (reference sequence). The CDR3 has 15 amino acids.

CDR3 sequence reads: CASSAGDRGLGYTF. DNA for the CDR3: TGTGCCAGCAGCGCTGGGGACAGGGGACTGGGCTACACCTTC. This sequence joins TRBV5-4 and TRBJ1-2; TRBD1 agrees at 10 bases. Trimming cost V 4 bases and J 8 bases; bases outside gene matches: 8. The CDR3 runs 14 residues. Germline V gene data show CDR1 as SGHNT and CDR2 as YYREEE (reference sequence).

The chain carries TRBV2 and TRBJ1-2; 9 bases fit TRBD1. CDR1 and CDR2 (germline): SNHLY, FYNNEI. The V gene end was trimmed by 5 bases and the J gene end by 0 bases; junction bases not matched to a gene: 1. The CDR3 is 14 amino acids. The CDR3 region is CASSTGGPNYGYTF. The CDR3 nucleotides are TGTGCCAGCAGTACAGGGGGCCCTAACTATGGCTACACCTTC. The full variable domain, in which reference TRBV2 and TRBJ1-2 provide the parts outside the CDR3, is EPEVTQTPSHQVTQMGQEVILRCVPISNHLYFYWYRQILGQKVEFLVSFYNNEISEKSEIFDDQFSVERPDGSNFTLKIRSTKLEDSAMYFCASSTGGPNYGYTFGSGTRLTVV.

The V and J genes are TRBV19 and TRBJ2-6; D gene ambiguous. The CDR3 has 13 residues. CDR1 is LNHDA and CDR2 is SQIVND in the germline V gene (reference sequence). V gave up 7 bases and J gave up 0 bases, with 4 bases separating them. The CDR3, as DNA: TGTGCCAGTAAAAACTCTGGGGCCAACGTCCTGACTTTC. Translated, it gives CASKNSGANVLTF.

The chain uses TRBV20-1 and TRBJ2-7; TRBD2 might be the D (6 bases). CDR1 is DFQATT, CDR2 SNEGSKA, per germline (reference sequence). The CDR3 totals 10 residues. Written as DNA, the CDR3 is TGCAGGGAGGGCCCCTACGAGCAGTACTTC. This encodes CREGPYEQYF.

This chain joins TRBV4-1 and TRBJ1-2, with D possibly matching TRBD1 (5 bases). The V gene's germline CDR1 is MGHRA and CDR2 YSYEKL. The CDR3 contains 14 residues. Trimming removed 5 bases at V and 4 bases at J, with 14 bases between. The CDR3 DNA reads as TGCGCCAGCAGCTCAGGGACGGCTTCCTATGGCTACACCTTC. This encodes CASSSGTASYGYTF.

The V call is TRBV11-1, the J call TRBJ2-2; no reliable D call. Germline V gives CDR1 SGHAT, CDR2 FQDESV (reference sequence). V lost 5 bases, J lost 5 bases, and 3 bases lay in between. The CDR3 loop spans 11 amino acids. This CDR3 reads CASSNTGELFF. In DNA, the CDR3 is TGTGCCAGCAGCAATACCGGGGAGCTGTTTTTT.

The chain employs TRBV30 and TRBJ2-2; possibly TRBD2 for D (5 bases). V dropped 5 bases and J dropped 4 bases, with 17 bases sitting between them. Germline V gene lookup returns CDR1 GTSNPN and CDR2 SVGIG (reference sequence). The CDR3 has 15 amino acids. Here the CDR3 DNA reads TGTGCCTGGTATGGACGGCCCGAGGGCACCGGGGAGCTGTTTTTT. Translation: CAWYGRPEGTGELFF.

This chain uses TRBV5-8 with TRBJ1-1, with D possibly being TRBD1 (6 bases). V shed 4 bases and J shed 8 bases, with 12 bases lying between them. CDR3 length equals 12 residues. In germline, CDR1 is SGHTS, CDR2 YDEGEE. CDR3 sequence reads: CASSPGGAEAFF. The CDR3 DNA follows: TGTGCCAGCAGCCCCGGGGGCGCAGAAGCTTTCTTT.

This chain joins TRBV9 and TRBJ2-5; possibly TRBD2 for D (6 bases). The V gene lost 0 bases and the J gene lost 4 bases, with 16 bases spanning the gap. Per germline, CDR1 SGDLS and CDR2 YYNGEE. The CDR3 has 16 residues. CDR3 in DNA: TGTGCCAGCAGCGTAGGGGTAGCGGATGGTCTAGAGACCCAGTACTTC. This translates into CASSVGVADGLETQYF.

The J gene is TRBJ2-7, the V gene TRBV28, with D perhaps TRBD1 (6 bases). Germline CDR1 MDHEN, CDR2 SYDVKM. This CDR3 spans 15 amino acids. Trimming took off 5 bases at V and 5 bases at J, with 19 bases between the two ends. The chain's CDR3 is CASSGAGARRHEQYF. CDR3 DNA: TGTGCCAGCAGTGGCGCAGGGGCAAGAAGGCACGAGCAGTACTTC.

The chain joins TRBV5-8 to TRBJ2-2, with 11 positions matching TRBD1. CDR3 length equals 16 residues. Germline-derived CDR1 and CDR2 are SGHTS and YDEGEE. Losses at the gene ends were 5 bases for V and 3 bases for J; bases not matched to a gene: 6. The CDR3 protein is CASRPGQGAYTGELFF. The CDR3 DNA follows: TGTGCCAGCAGACCCGGACAGGGGGCTTACACCGGGGAGCTGTTTTTT.

A few counts support this clone. CDR3 residues: CASSQGWPNTGELFF. In nucleotides, the CDR3 is TGCGCCAGCAGCCAAGGGTGGCCGAACACCGGGGAGCTGTTTTTT. This chain joins TRBV4-1 and TRBJ2-2, with D uncertain. Trimming removed 1 base from V and 0 bases from J, with 6 bases in between. The CDR3 runs to 15 residues. CDR1 MGHRA and CDR2 YSYEKL come from the germline V gene.

The chain uses TRBV5-1 and TRBJ2-1; 7 bases align to TRBD2. CDR1 is SGHRS and CDR2 is YFSETQ in the germline V gene. Germline trimming cut 0 bases from V and 4 bases from J; bases unmatched to any gene: 19. The CDR3 loop spans 20 amino acids. The CDR3 protein is CASSLVSNHYGGRDYNEQFF. The CDR3, as DNA: TGCGCCAGCAGCTTGGTCTCTAATCATTATGGCGGGAGAGATTACAATGAGCAGTTCTTC.

The chain uses TRBV28 and TRBJ2-3; 7 nucleotides agree with TRBD1. Losses at the gene ends were 3 bases for V and 2 bases for J; bases not matched to a gene: 5. The CDR3 spans 15 residues. Germline V gene sequence: CDR1 MDHEN, CDR2 SYDVKM. The DNA of the CDR3 is TGTGCCAGCAGTTTTCCGACAGGGTTCACAGATACGCAGTATTTT. Translated: CASSFPTGFTDTQYF.

The chain employs TRBV19 and TRBJ1-5; D unclear. The germline V gene has CDR1 LNHDA and CDR2 SQIVND (reference sequence). Between the trimmed V and J ends, which lost 3 bases and 4 bases, there was a span of 13 bases. The CDR3 sequence is 15 residues long. This chain's CDR3 is CASSIREGVNQPQHF. CDR3 DNA: TGTGCCAGTAGTATTCGTGAAGGAGTAAATCAGCCCCAGCATTTT. Looking up the rest from reference TRBV19 and TRBJ1-5 gives the full variable domain: DGGITQSPKYLFRKEGQNVTLSCEQNLNHDAMYWYRQDPGQGLRLIYYSQIVNDFQKGDIAEGYSVSREKKESFPLTVTSAQKNPTAFYLCASSIREGVNQPQHFGDGTRLSIL.

V gene TRBV5-1 combines with J gene TRBJ2-3, with D tentatively TRBD2 (7 bases). Germline V gene data show CDR1 as SGHRS and CDR2 as YFSETQ. V was shortened by 1 base and J by 1 base, with 13 bases between the two germline ends. The CDR3 covers 16 residues. The CDR3, as DNA: TGCGCCAGCAGCTTGCTCGGGGGGCTAGGCACAGATACGCAGTATTTT. Amino acids: CASSLLGGLGTDTQYF.

V usage is TRBV18 and J usage is TRBJ1-2, with a weak D call TRBD1 (5 bases). Per germline, CDR1 KGHSH and CDR2 LQKENI. The CDR3 is made up of 14 amino acids. V was pared by 2 bases and J by 8 bases, with 15 bases between. The CDR3 reads CASSPTKQVEGYTF. As DNA, the CDR3 is TGTGCCAGCTCACCAACGAAACAGGTAGAGGGCTACACCTTC.

This chain links TRBV7-9 with TRBJ2-1; 7 bases fit TRBD2. CDR3 size: 14 residues. Trimming took 7 bases from V and 2 from J; bases not matched to a gene: 5. Germline CDR1 reads SEHNR; CDR2 reads FQNEAQ (reference sequence). This CDR3 is CASTTGGTYNEQFF. CDR3 nucleotides: TGTGCCAGCACCACGGGAGGAACCTACAATGAGCAGTTCTTC.

The rearrangement joins TRBV5-6 to TRBJ2-1, with 7 bases matching TRBD2. Germline lookup yields CDR1 SGHDT and CDR2 YYEEEE. Trimming at V came to 5 bases and at J to 7 bases, leaving 15 bases not matched to a gene. The CDR3 totals 16 residues. The CDR3 here is CASRREVGTKINEQFF. In nucleotides, the CDR3 is TGTGCCAGCAGAAGAGAGGTTGGGACTAAAATAAATGAGCAGTTCTTC. Together with reference TRBV5-6 and TRBJ2-1, the CDR3 gives the full variable domain: DAGVTQSPTHLIKTRGQQVTLRCSPKSGHDTVSWYQQALGQGPQFIFQYYEEEERQRGNFPDRFSGHQFPNYSSELNVNALLLGDSALYLCASRREVGTKINEQFFGPGTRLTVL.

The chain recombines TRBV25-1 with TRBJ2-6; 7 bases agree with TRBD1. Trimming cost V 4 bases and J 0 bases; bases outside gene matches: 9. The CDR3 totals 18 residues. Germline V gives CDR1 MGHDK, CDR2 SYGVNS. CDR3 loop: CASSALTGSSSGANVLTF. CDR3 DNA sequence: TGTGCCAGCAGTGCCCTGACAGGGTCCAGCTCTGGGGCCAACGTCCTGACTTTC.

The rearrangement joins TRBV14 to TRBJ1-2; TRBD1 might be the D (5 bases). The CDR3 has 13 residues. The V gene lost 11 bases and the J gene lost 2 bases, with 15 bases spanning the gap. Germline loops: CDR1 SGHDN, CDR2 FVKESK. The CDR3, as DNA: TGTGCCTCCCACGTCGGGGGAAACTATGGCTACACCTTC. Translating it yields CASHVGGNYGYTF.

This chain links TRBV7-2 with TRBJ2-7, with 10 bases that match TRBD1. This CDR3 is built from 15 residues. The germline gives CDR1 SGHTA, CDR2 FQGNSA. V was pared by 1 base and J by 4 bases, with 4 bases of the junction left unmatched. The CDR3 nucleotides are TGTGCCAGCAGCTTAGACGGGACAGGGGCTTACGAGCAGTACTTC. Protein product: CASSLDGTGAYEQYF.

This chain joins TRBV20-1 and TRBJ2-3; D uncertain. Trimming cost V 3 bases and J 0 bases, with 13 bases left between them. The CDR3 length is 15 residues. The germline V gene has CDR1 DFQATT and CDR2 SNEGSKA (reference sequence). The chain's CDR3 is CSASQLTTSTDTQYF. The CDR3 coding sequence is TGCAGTGCTAGTCAGTTAACTACTAGCACAGATACGCAGTATTTT.

The genes are TRBV23-1 and TRBJ1-2; D remains unclear. TRBV23-1 qualifies as an ORF whose function is uncertain. V lost 1 base and J lost 7, with 10 bases in between. This CDR3 region has 13 residues. The CDR3 loop reads CASSQFILGGYTF. The CDR3 coding sequence is TGCGCCAGCAGTCAATTTATATTGGGTGGCTACACCTTC.

CDR3 in DNA: TGCGCCAGCAGCTTGACAGGGCCGAGTGGAAACACCATATATTTT. Protein sequence: CASSLTGPSGNTIYF. This sequence joins TRBV5-1 and TRBJ1-3; perhaps TRBD1 as D (6 bases). Trimming pared 1 base from V and 3 bases from J, leaving 11 bases between. The germline CDR1 and CDR2 sequences are SGHRS and YFSETQ. CDR3 length equals 15 residues.

The chain links TRBV24-1 to TRBJ2-1, with D maybe TRBD2 (5 bases). The CDR3 has 13 amino acids. The V end lost 5 bases, the J end lost 8 bases, and 12 bases lay between the germline ends. Germline values: CDR1 KGHDR, CDR2 SFDVKD. The CDR3 loop reads CATSARDRYEQFF. The CDR3 bases are TGTGCCACCAGTGCACGGGATCGCTATGAGCAGTTCTTC.

The V call is TRBV11-2, the J call TRBJ2-1, with TRBD2 matching 8 bases. CDR1 is SGHAT, CDR2 FQNNGV, per germline. The J segment lost 9 bases and the V segment lost 5 bases, leaving 15 bases of the junction unmatched. The CDR3 has 16 amino acids. DNA for the CDR3: TGTGCCAGCAGCCTGAGACGAGCGGGAGCGTCGGGTGAGCAGTTCTTC. Amino acids: CASSLRRAGASGEQFF.